The present TCR beta chain was sequenced within a study of blood T cell repertoires in COVID-19. Study-level information: The study drew acute and convalescent COVID-19 samples from the United States, Italy and Spain. PBMCs, B-cell-depleted T cells, or T cells provided the cDNA or gDNA that made up the material.

Authors' methods: Using reference gene primer amplification, nucleated cell counts were estimated. TCRdb's copy holds only in-frame clones and misses some; the assay was immunoSEQ multiplex PCR. V, J and clone size derive from that table, while D and trimming were established from the DNA sequence. The repertoire holds 100,000 to 150,000 clones, with approximately 90% as singletons. Turning to this clone: Other DNA sequences in this sample translate to the same CDR3.

V dropped 2 bases and J dropped 1; count of bases not matched to a gene: 1. The CDR3 totals 14 residues. The germline gives CDR1 SGHRS, CDR2 YFSETQ. This rearrangement joins TRBV5-1 to TRBJ1-1; 8 bases line up with TRBD1. Material: peripheral blood. The clonotype originates from a man aged 50 or older with active or convalescent COVID-19. The DNA of the CDR3 is TGCGCCAGCAGCTTTACAGGGGGGAACACTGAAGCTTTCTTT. Its translation: CASSFTGGNTEAFF.